This T cell receptor (beta chain) was profiled in a study of T-cell memory formation after mild COVID-19. On the study more broadly: TCR clustering was largely donor specific.

The V end was cut by 6 bases, the J end by 6 bases, with 20 bases between. CDR3 length equals 15 residues. TCRdb processed the 5' RACE reads anew with MiXCR; each CDR3 protein has one entry. The data show about 410,000 distinct CDR3 sequences, more than 20% seen once. Sequencing was performed on PBMCs or a T cell subset sorted from them (not recorded which). The clonotype comes from an adult woman who had mild COVID-19 (a few samples of this study predate the infection). Cell type and time point are not known. The gene calls are TRBV12-3 or TRBV12-4 and TRBJ1-1, with D perhaps TRBD1 (6 bases). The CDR3 DNA follows: TGTGCCAGCAGGGGGCTTCCTTACAGGGCCCCTGAAGCTTTCTTT. Protein product: CASRGLPYRAPEAFF.